The 14 T cell receptor beta chains below all came from one sample that was sequenced in a study of lymphopenia after photon versus proton radiotherapy. This table comes from immunoSEQ multiplex PCR, and its TCRdb copy is limited to in-frame clones, with some not included. The sample records 25,000 to 30,000 clones, around 85% being singletons. Here the sequenced sample was peripheral blood, taken from a patient treated with photon-based radiotherapy. These receptors came from a man aged 50-59 years with gastric cancer.

V usage is TRBV19 and J usage is TRBJ2-3; 11 bases map to TRBD1. V lost 4 bases and J lost 5; bases outside the gene matches: 2. The CDR3 runs to 14 residues. In germline, CDR1 is LNHDA, CDR2 SQIVND (reference sequence). CDR3 region: CASSRTGGQDTQYF. The CDR3 region has the DNA TGTGCCAGTAGTAGGACAGGGGGCCAAGATACGCAGTATTTT. The full variable domain, rest sourced from reference TRBV19 and TRBJ2-3, is DGGITQSPKYLFRKEGQNVTLSCEQNLNHDAMYWYRQDPGQGLRLIYYSQIVNDFQKGDIAEGYSVSREKKESFPLTVTSAQKNPTAFYLCASSRTGGQDTQYFGPGTRLTVL.

This chain uses TRBV9 with TRBJ2-3, with TRBD2 matching over 9 bases. J lost 5 bases, V lost 0 bases, and 10 bases had no gene match. This CDR3 is built from 17 residues. In germline, CDR1 is SGDLS, CDR2 YYNGEE. The CDR3 reads CASSVAAAGGPRDTQYF. In DNA, the CDR3 is TGTGCCAGCAGCGTAGCTGCGGCGGGGGGGCCTAGAGATACGCAGTATTTT.

V gene TRBV9 combines with J gene TRBJ2-2, with D possibly being TRBD1 (6 bases). CDR3 length: 15 residues. Trimming took off 4 bases at V and 4 bases at J, with 14 bases between the two ends. Germline values: CDR1 SGDLS, CDR2 YYNGEE. The DNA for the CDR3 is TGTGCCAGCAGCATATCCGGGACACGCACCGGGGAGCTGTTTTTT. It specifies CASSISGTRTGELFF.

This sequence joins TRBV19 and TRBJ1-2; TRBD1 matches 7 bases. This CDR3 is built from 13 residues. The germline V gene encodes CDR1 LNHDA and CDR2 SQIVND (reference sequence). Trimming cost V 5 bases and J 6 bases; bases outside gene matches: 6. In nucleotides, the CDR3 is TGTGCCAGTAGTCTACAAACAGGGGATGGCTACACCTTC. The encoded protein is CASSLQTGDGYTF.

The chain employs TRBV7-9 and TRBJ1-1; 7 bases line up with TRBD1. Trimming removed 5 bases from V and 4 bases from J; junction bases left unmatched: 10. The germline V gene has CDR1 SEHNR and CDR2 FQNEAQ (reference sequence). This CDR3 has 15 residues. CDR3 sequence (DNA): TGTGCCAGCAGCGAAGAGACAGGGATGGGCACTGAAGCTTTCTTT. It codes for CASSEETGMGTEAFF.

This chain joins TRBV5-1 and TRBJ1-2; D call uncertain. CDR1 is SGHRS and CDR2 is YFSETQ in the germline V gene. The V end lost 0 bases, the J end lost 4 bases, and 10 bases lay between the germline ends. This CDR3 is 14 amino acids long. The CDR3 nucleotides are TGCGCCAGCAGCTTGGTGGACGCAGGCTATGGCTACACCTTC. Translating it yields CASSLVDAGYGYTF.

This clone appeared a single time. The V and J genes are TRBV2 and TRBJ2-2, with 7 nucleotides matching TRBD1. Germline CDR1 and CDR2: SNHLY and FYNNEI. CDR3 length: 15 residues. J lost 5 bases, V lost 6 bases, and 9 bases had no gene match. The CDR3 here is CASRALTGKTGELFF. As DNA, the CDR3 is TGTGCCAGCAGAGCCCTGACAGGGAAAACCGGGGAGCTGTTTTTT.

This chain joins TRBV7-8 and TRBJ1-1, with D perhaps TRBD1 (5 bases). Germline V lookup: CDR1 SGHVS, CDR2 FQNEAQ. V was trimmed by 0 bases and J by 4 bases, leaving 9 bases between them. This CDR3 contains 14 residues. The CDR3 protein is CASSLAQGGTEAFF. As DNA, the CDR3 is TGTGCCAGCAGCTTAGCGCAGGGCGGCACTGAAGCTTTCTTT. Full variable domain (rest looked up from reference TRBV7-8 and TRBJ1-1): GAGVSQSPRYKVAKRGQDVALRCDPISGHVSLFWYQQALGQGPEFLTYFQNEAQLDKSGLPSDRFFAERPEGSVSTLKIQRTQQEDSAVYLCASSLAQGGTEAFFGQGTRLTVV.

This chain joins TRBV29-1 and TRBJ1-2, with 7 bases fitting TRBD1. This CDR3 contains 11 residues. CDR1 is SQVTM, CDR2 ANQGSEA, per germline. Trimming cost V 6 bases and J 8 bases; bases outside gene matches: 6. The chain's CDR3 is CSVDRDGGYTF. CDR3 nucleotides: TGCAGCGTCGACAGGGATGGCGGCTACACCTTC. Combining the CDR3 with reference TRBV29-1 and TRBJ1-2 gives the whole variable domain SAVISQKPSRDICQRGTSLTIQCQVDSQVTMMFWYRQQPGQSLTLIATANQGSEATYESGFVIDKFPISRPNLTFSTLTVSNMSPEDSSIYLCSVDRDGGYTFGSGTRLTVV.

This clone was observed once. The chain uses TRBV11-3 and TRBJ2-1; D is unresolved. This CDR3 is built from 16 residues. Germline V gene data show CDR1 as SGHNT and CDR2 as YENEEA. The V gene lost 5 bases and the J gene lost 1 base, with 15 bases spanning the gap. This chain's CDR3 is CASSPDGVLSYNEQFF. For the CDR3, the DNA is TGTGCCAGCAGCCCGGACGGCGTCCTATCCTACAATGAGCAGTTCTTC. Supplemented by reference TRBV11-3 and TRBJ2-1, the full variable domain reads EAGVVQSPRYKIIEKKQPVAFWCNPISGHNTLYWYLQNLGQGPELLIRYENEEAVDDSQLPKDRFSAERLKGVDSTLKIQPAELGDSAVYLCASSPDGVLSYNEQFFGPGTRLTVL.

V and J are TRBV19 and TRBJ2-3; perhaps TRBD2 as D (5 bases). The CDR3 consists of 16 residues. Trimming shortened V by 10 bases and J by 2 bases, and 22 bases separated the two germline ends. Germline CDR1 and CDR2: LNHDA and SQIVND (reference sequence). In DNA, the CDR3 is TGTGCCACGAAGGACCGTCCGCGGGCCGCCACAGATACGCAGTATTTT. Translation: CATKDRPRAATDTQYF.

The chain couples TRBV7-9 to TRBJ1-4, with D perhaps TRBD1 (5 bases). The CDR3 covers 15 residues. With 2 bases removed from V and 8 bases from J, the gap between germline ends came to 15 bases. Germline CDR1 is SEHNR and CDR2 is FQNEAQ (reference sequence). The CDR3 DNA is TGTGCCAGCAGCTTAACTGGACGGGGGAGAGAAAAACTGTTTTTT. Amino acid sequence: CASSLTGRGREKLFF.

The chain recombines TRBV6-5 with TRBJ2-7, with D possibly matching TRBD1 (6 bases). The germline V gene encodes CDR1 MNHEY and CDR2 SVGAGI. V lost 6 bases to trimming and J lost 4 bases, with 19 bases between them. The CDR3 spans 15 residues. CDR3 in amino acids: CASSSEQGRRYEQYF. CDR3 coding DNA: TGTGCCAGCAGCTCGGAGCAGGGGCGTAGGTACGAGCAGTACTTC.

The V call is TRBV6-5, the J call TRBJ1-2; unclear D gene. CDR3 length equals 13 residues. The V and J ends lost 0 bases and 5 bases respectively, with 7 bases between them. Germline CDR1 and CDR2: MNHEY and SVGAGI. CDR3 coding DNA: TGTGCCAGCAGTTACTCCAGGATATATGGCTACACCTTC. It specifies CASSYSRIYGYTF.